This TCR beta chain was sequenced for a study of T-cell reconstitution after alpha-beta-depleted transplantation in children. This clonotype was seen ten or more times. With V trimmed by 6 bases and J by 0 bases, 5 bases remained unmatched. This CDR3 spans 14 amino acids. CDR1 SGHTA and CDR2 FQGNSA come from the germline V gene. The authors prepared the TCRbeta library with unique molecular identifiers. Using its own MiXCR run on the PCR reads, TCRdb lists one record per CDR3 protein. This table has some 340,000 distinct CDR3 sequences, about 9.4% appearing once. This TCR was recovered from a human donor who donated a stem cell graft to a child with acute lymphoblastic leukemia. Material: PBMCs from the stem cell graft donor, obtained from the stem cell graft. The chain employs TRBV7-2 and TRBJ2-7; 7 nucleotides line up with TRBD1. The CDR3 bases are TGTGCCAGCAGGCCGGACAGGAACTCCTACGAGCAGTACTTC. It specifies CASRPDRNSYEQYF. The variable domain in full, completed from reference TRBV7-2 and TRBJ2-7, reads GAGVSQSPSNKVTEKGKDVELRCDPISGHTALYWYRQSLGQGLEFLIYFQGNSAPDKSGLPSDRFSAERTGGSVSTLTIQRTQQEDSAVYLCASRPDRNSYEQYFGPGTRLTVT.